This note documents a single T cell receptor beta chain sequence. The data derive from a study of CD8+CD57+ T cells in acquired aplastic anemia. Patients chosen for sequencing had shown CD8+CD57+ cell expansion by flow cytometry. Investigators profiled TCR beta VDJ and CDR3 from genomic DNA template. TCRdb fed the reads into MiXCR, producing one record per CDR3 protein. The table lists hundreds of thousands of distinct CDR3 sequences, around 30% of them singletons. Deletions cut 5 bases from V and 5 bases from J, with 28 bases between. Per germline, CDR1 SGHNT and CDR2 YYREEE (reference sequence). This CDR3 is 18 amino acids long.

This clonotype originated in a human donor with aplastic anemia. Sample: sorted CD4+, CD8+, or CD8+CD57+ T cells (not recorded which) from PBMCs. The chain combines TRBV5-4 with TRBJ2-5; maybe TRBD2 (6 bases). The CDR3 DNA reads TGTGCCAGCAGAAAAATTCGCGGGAATTCGCAAGATAGGGAGACCCAGTACTTC. Translated: CASRKIRGNSQDRETQYF.